There are a few counts of the clone carrying this T cell receptor (beta chain). Its specificity is not known. The donors comprised healthy bone marrow donors. This specimen belongs to a study of cytomegalovirus exposure and HLA in healthy donors. Study results and limitations: A later analysis reportedly identified an Asian-associated ancestry cluster as carrying fewer N-insertions than the approximately 640-donor mean. Most of the CMV-associated TCR beta chains (in a later analysis) appeared to be HLA-restricted. A later analysis linked a missense DCLRE1C variant to TCR beta V- and J-gene trimming.

V was shortened by 5 bases and J by 6 bases, with 8 bases between the two germline ends. The CDR3 has 11 residues. Looked up from germline, CDR1 is DFQATT and CDR2 is SNEGSKA (reference sequence). 60 Vbeta and 13 Jbeta primers were used in PCR. Measured with immunoSEQ multiplex PCR; TCRdb has only the in-frame clones, and not every one. The table includes 60,000 to 75,000 clones, 74% detected once. This clonotype originated in a woman aged 25 to 39 in good health and CMV-seropositive. The chain employs TRBV20-1 and TRBJ2-1; D gene uncertain. Sequenced material: PBMCs. CDR3 in amino acids: CSARTVNEQFF. CDR3 DNA: TGCAGTGCTCGTACAGTCAATGAGCAGTTCTTC.